The rows below give T cell receptor beta chains drawn from one sample of a study of shared clonotypes between healthy human individuals. Generated by immunoSEQ multiplex PCR, the TCRdb table keeps only in-frame clones and is missing some. Of about 300,000 clones detected, approximately 79% appear once; the ten largest clones hold 10%. Sequencing was performed on memory CD4+ T cells sorted from blood. The receptors stem from a man aged 30-40 years in good health. Each CDR3 is given with its conserved first and last residue. The D gene is left open where the match is weak. The listing skips clone size in some rows; elsewhere it reads once, few, many or a size class.

CDR3nt	CDR3aa	d_gene	abundance	v_gene	j_gene
TGTGCCAGCAGTGAACCTACCATTCAGTACTTC	CASSEPTIQYF	-	-	TRBV6-1	TRBJ2-4
TGTGCCAGCAGCATAAAGACTGTCTCTGGAAACACCATATATTTT	CASSIKTVSGNTIYF	-	-	TRBV5-8	TRBJ1-3
TGTGCCAGCAGTCCCCGGGACAGAGATTTAAAAAACATTCAGTACTTC	CASSPRDRDLKNIQYF	TRBD1	many	TRBV6-6	TRBJ2-4
TGTGCCAGCAGCCCCCGACTAGCGGGGTACACAGATACGCAGTATTTT	CASSPRLAGYTDTQYF	TRBD2	-	TRBV7-8	TRBJ2-3
TGTGCCAGCAGCTTGGGCGGGGCTTTGGGCATTCAGTACTTC	CASSLGGALGIQYF	-	few	TRBV5-6	TRBJ2-4
TGCGCCAGCAGCTTGCGTTGGGACAGGGCCCCCTCTGGCATGAACACTGAAGCTTTCTTT	CASSLRWDRAPSGMNTEAFF	TRBD1	many	TRBV5-1	TRBJ1-1
TGTGCCAGCTCAACAGGGCCTTCCTACAATGAGCAGTTCTTC	CASSTGPSYNEQFF	-	-	TRBV18	TRBJ2-1
TGTGCCAGCAGCCAAGATCGGGGGCTCGGCTATGGCTACACCTTC	CASSQDRGLGYGYTF	-	few	TRBV14	TRBJ1-2
TGCGCCAGCAGTCCCATTCCAGGGGCGACTAATAACATTCAGTACTTC	CASSPIPGATNNIQYF	-	-	TRBV4-1	TRBJ2-4
TGTGCCAGCAGCTTAGGACGGGGAAGCTCCTACGAGCAGTACTTC	CASSLGRGSSYEQYF	-	many	TRBV7-2	TRBJ2-7
TGTGCCAGCAGTCTCGCGGCAGGTGAATATGGCAATCAGCCCCAGCATTTT	CASSLAAGEYGNQPQHF	-	-	TRBV28	TRBJ1-5
TGTGCCAGCAGCTCCGGAGGCTACACCTTC	CASSSGGYTF	-	few	TRBV28	TRBJ1-2
TGCGCCAGCAGTGCGGGGACTAGCGGGAGGCACTTCTACAATGAGCAGTTCTTC	CASSAGTSGRHFYNEQFF	TRBD2	-	TRBV10-1	TRBJ2-1
TGTGCCAGCAAGGTGGAGACCCAGTACTTC	CASKVETQYF	-	-	TRBV6-1	TRBJ2-5